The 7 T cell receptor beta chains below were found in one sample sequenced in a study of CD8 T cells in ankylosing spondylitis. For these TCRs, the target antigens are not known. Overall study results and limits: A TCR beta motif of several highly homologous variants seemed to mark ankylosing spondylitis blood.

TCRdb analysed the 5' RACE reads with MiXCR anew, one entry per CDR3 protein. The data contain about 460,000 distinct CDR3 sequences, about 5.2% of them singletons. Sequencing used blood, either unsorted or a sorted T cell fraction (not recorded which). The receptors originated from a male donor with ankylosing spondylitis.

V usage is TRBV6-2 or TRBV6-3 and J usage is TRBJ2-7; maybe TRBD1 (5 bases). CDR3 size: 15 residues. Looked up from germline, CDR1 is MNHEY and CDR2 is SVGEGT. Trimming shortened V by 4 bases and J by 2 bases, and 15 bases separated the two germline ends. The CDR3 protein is CASSFPLGPTYEQYF. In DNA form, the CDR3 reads TGTGCCAGCAGTTTTCCCTTGGGGCCAACCTACGAGCAGTACTTC.

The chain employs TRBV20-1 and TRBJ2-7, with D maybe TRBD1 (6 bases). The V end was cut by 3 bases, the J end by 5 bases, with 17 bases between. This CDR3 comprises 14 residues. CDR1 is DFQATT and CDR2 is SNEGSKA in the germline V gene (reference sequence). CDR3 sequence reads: CSARKAGARDEQYF. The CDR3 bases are TGCAGTGCTAGGAAGGCAGGGGCGCGGGACGAGCAGTACTTC.

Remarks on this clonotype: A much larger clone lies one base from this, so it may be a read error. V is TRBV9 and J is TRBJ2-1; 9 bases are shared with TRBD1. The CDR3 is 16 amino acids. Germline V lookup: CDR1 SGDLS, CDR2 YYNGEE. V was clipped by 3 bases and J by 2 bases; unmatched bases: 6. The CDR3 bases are TGTGCCAGCAGCGACAGGGGGCAAGGGCCCTACAATGAGCAGTTCTTC. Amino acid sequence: CASSDRGQGPYNEQFF.

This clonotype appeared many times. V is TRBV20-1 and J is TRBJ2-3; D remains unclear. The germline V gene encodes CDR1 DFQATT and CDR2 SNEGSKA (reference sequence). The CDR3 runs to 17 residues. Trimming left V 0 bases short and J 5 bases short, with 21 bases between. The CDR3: CSARESYLLGPGDTQYF. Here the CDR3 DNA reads TGCAGTGCTAGAGAGAGTTACTTGCTTGGGCCGGGAGATACGCAGTATTTT.

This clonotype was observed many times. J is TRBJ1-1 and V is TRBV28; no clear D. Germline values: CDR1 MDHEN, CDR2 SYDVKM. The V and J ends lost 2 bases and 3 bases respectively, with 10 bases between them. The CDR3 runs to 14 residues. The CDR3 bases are TGTGCCAGCAGTTTAAGACGGACGGACACTGAAGCTTTCTTT. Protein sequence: CASSLRRTDTEAFF. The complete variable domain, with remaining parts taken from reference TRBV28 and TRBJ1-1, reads DVKVTQSSRYLVKRTGEKVFLECVQDMDHENMFWYRQDPGLGLRLIYFSYDVKMKEKGDIPEGYSVSREKKERFSLILESASTNQTSMYLCASSLRRTDTEAFFGQGTRLTVV.

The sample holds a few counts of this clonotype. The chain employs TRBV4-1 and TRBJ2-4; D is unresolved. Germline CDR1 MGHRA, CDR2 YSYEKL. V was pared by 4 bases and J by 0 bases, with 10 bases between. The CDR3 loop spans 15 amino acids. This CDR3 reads CASSLGRLAKNIQYF. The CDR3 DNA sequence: TGCGCCAGCAGCCTCGGCCGGCTAGCCAAAAACATTCAGTACTTC.

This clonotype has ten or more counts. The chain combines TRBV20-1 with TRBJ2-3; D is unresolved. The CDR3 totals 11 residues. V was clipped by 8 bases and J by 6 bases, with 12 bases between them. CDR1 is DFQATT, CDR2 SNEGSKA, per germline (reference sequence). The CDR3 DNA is TGCAGTAAATCCCGGGCTGATACGCAGTATTTT. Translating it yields CSKSRADTQYF.